One sample yielded the 21 T cell receptor beta chains listed below, sequenced in a study of blood T cell repertoires in COVID-19. Sequenced by immunoSEQ multiplex PCR; TCRdb stores in-frame clones only, minus some. This sample carries a few hundred thousand clones, roughly nine tenths of them seen once, and the ten largest clones take around 3.9%. Sequencing input: peripheral blood. The receptors were sampled from a woman aged 55-69 years with COVID-19, enrolled during active disease.

The gene calls are TRBV11-2 and TRBJ2-7; a possible D gene is TRBD1 (5 bases). This CDR3 has 15 amino acids. CDR1 is SGHAT, CDR2 FQNNGV, per germline. V was shortened by 1 base and J by 1 base, with 11 bases between the two germline ends. The CDR3 region is CASSLALGRSYEQYF. The CDR3 DNA reads TGTGCCAGCAGCTTAGCTCTGGGGCGGTCCTACGAGCAGTACTTC.

The chain recombines TRBV3-1 (or the pseudogene TRBV3-2) with TRBJ1-2; D is unresolved. The CDR3 consists of 13 residues. CDR1 is LGHDT, CDR2 YNNKEL, per germline (reference sequence). V shed 5 bases and J shed 4 bases, with 11 bases lying between them. The CDR3: CASSLAGIYGYTF. DNA of the CDR3: TGTGCCAGCAGCTTGGCGGGGATCTATGGCTACACCTTC.

This chain joins TRBV7-3 and TRBJ2-1; D is uncertain. V shed 3 bases and J shed 0 bases, with 9 bases lying between them. Germline V gene lookup returns CDR1 SGHTA and CDR2 FQGTGA. The CDR3 is 15 residues long. For the CDR3, the DNA is TGTGCCAGCAGCTTCACACCAAGCTCCTACAATGAGCAGTTCTTC. It translates to CASSFTPSSYNEQFF.

V is TRBV4-2 and J is TRBJ1-3; D uncertain. The germline CDR1 and CDR2 sequences are LGHNA and YNFKEQ. Trimming stripped 1 base from V and 0 bases from J, with 10 bases between. This CDR3 region has 16 residues. The CDR3 protein is CASSQATRSSGNTIYF. Here the CDR3 DNA reads TGTGCCAGCAGCCAAGCCACGCGGAGCTCTGGAAACACCATATATTTT.

This clone was detected once. The rearrangement joins TRBV7-6 to TRBJ2-5; D ambiguous. Germline-derived CDR1 and CDR2 are SGHVS and FNYEAQ. With 0 bases removed from V and 4 bases from J, the gap between germline ends came to 9 bases. CDR3 size: 14 residues. CDR3: CASSLATVSETQYF. In nucleotides, the CDR3 is TGTGCCAGCAGCTTAGCGACTGTTTCAGAGACCCAGTACTTC.

V usage is TRBV9 and J usage is TRBJ2-2; 7 bases match TRBD1. The CDR3 spans 15 residues. The V and J ends lost 3 bases and 6 bases, in that order; junction bases with no gene match: 8. The germline V gene encodes CDR1 SGDLS and CDR2 YYNGEE. CDR3 in amino acids: CASSGLQGGAGELFF. Written as DNA, the CDR3 is TGTGCCAGCAGCGGATTGCAAGGGGGCGCCGGGGAGCTGTTTTTT. The full variable domain, completed using reference TRBV9 and TRBJ2-2, is DSGVTQTPKHLITATGQRVTLRCSPRSGDLSVYWYQQSLDQGLQFLIQYYNGEERAKGNILERFSAQQFPDLHSELNLSSLELGDSALYFCASSGLQGGAGELFFGEGSRLTVL.

This chain connects TRBV12-2 to TRBJ1-6; the table's D call, TRBD1, was not checked against the DNA. TRBV12-2 is a documented pseudogene. CDR3 length: 16 amino acids. In DNA, the CDR3 is TGTGCAAGTCGCACCGCACAGGGGGCGGTTGGATCACCCCTCCACTTT. This codes for CASRTAQGAVGSPLHF.

This chain joins TRBV6-5 and TRBJ1-2; 9 bases line up with TRBD1. V shed 6 bases, J shed 8 bases, and the junction held 10 bases outside the gene matches. CDR3 length: 14 residues. Germline V gene lookup returns CDR1 MNHEY and CDR2 SVGAGI. The CDR3 region is CASRKDRGSFGYTF. The DNA for the CDR3 is TGTGCCAGCAGGAAGGACAGGGGTTCCTTCGGCTACACCTTC.

The chain combines TRBV25-1 with TRBJ1-3, with 8 bases lining up with TRBD1. J gave up 0 bases and V 1 base, and 2 bases lay outside the gene matches. The germline V gene has CDR1 MGHDK and CDR2 SYGVNS. CDR3 length equals 16 residues. The CDR3 sequence: CASSELGTGSGNTIYF. CDR3 coding DNA: TGTGCCAGCAGTGAATTAGGGACAGGCTCTGGAAACACCATATATTTT.

The chain couples TRBV6-5 to TRBJ1-2, with 7 nucleotides matching TRBD1. Trimming cost V 6 bases and J 10 bases; bases outside gene matches: 14. The length of the CDR3 is 14 residues. Germline CDR1 is MNHEY and CDR2 is SVGAGI. CDR3 in DNA: TGTGCCAGCAGCAGAGACAGGGATATCTTAGACTACACCTTC. Residues: CASSRDRDILDYTF.

The rearrangement joins TRBV5-1 to TRBJ1-2, with unresolved D. V was clipped by 0 bases and J by 3 bases, with 9 bases between them. The CDR3 runs to 14 residues. Germline-derived CDR1 and CDR2 are SGHRS and YFSETQ. CDR3 coding DNA: TGCGCCAGCAGCTTGGCCCCAGTCTACTATGGCTACACCTTC. Its translation: CASSLAPVYYGYTF.

The chain has TRBV6-5 and TRBJ1-5, with D uncertain. Germline CDR1 reads MNHEY; CDR2 reads SVGAGI. The CDR3 has 13 residues. V was shortened by 5 bases and J by 7 bases, with 12 bases between the two germline ends. DNA of the CDR3: TGTGCCAGCAGTATGGAGAGGAGGCAGCCCCAGCATTTT. Translated: CASSMERRQPQHF.

The V call is TRBV6-5, the J call TRBJ2-5, with a weak D call TRBD1 (5 bases). CDR1 and CDR2 (germline): MNHEY, SVGAGI. There are 15 residues in the CDR3. The germline V and J ends were trimmed by 2 bases and 0 bases, with 10 bases remaining between them. The CDR3 DNA sequence: TGTGCCAGCAGTTACAGTCAGGGTGACCAAGAGACCCAGTACTTC. It is translated as CASSYSQGDQETQYF.

This clone was counted only a few times. V is TRBV11-2 and J is TRBJ2-2, with TRBD1 matching 11 bases. After removal of 4 bases from V and 7 bases from J, the junction contained 8 bases not matched to a gene. Per the germline V gene, CDR1 is SGHAT and CDR2 is FQNNGV. The CDR3 is 16 amino acids. The CDR3 DNA reads as TGTGCCAGCAGCTCGATTCCGGGACAGGGGGGCGGGGAGCTGTTTTTT. It specifies CASSSIPGQGGGELFF.

This chain connects TRBV10-1 to TRBJ2-3; D is unresolved. Trimming took off 2 bases at V and 2 bases at J, with 14 bases between the two ends. Germline CDR1 WNHNN, CDR2 SYGVQD (reference sequence). The CDR3 is 16 residues long. The chain's CDR3 is CASSELRSELTDTQYF. In DNA form, the CDR3 reads TGCGCCAGCAGTGAGCTGCGCAGCGAGCTCACAGATACGCAGTATTTT.

The chain couples TRBV7-6 to TRBJ2-1; unclear D gene. CDR3 length: 15 amino acids. CDR1 and CDR2 from the germline V gene are SGHVS and FNYEAQ. The V end was cut by 5 bases, the J end by 0 bases, with 11 bases between. The CDR3, as DNA: TGTGCCAGCAGCCCCTTCACTAACTCCTACAATGAGCAGTTCTTC. This encodes CASSPFTNSYNEQFF.

The gene calls are TRBV12-2 and TRBJ1-2. TRBV12-2 is a recognized pseudogene. The CDR3 loop spans 15 amino acids. Written as DNA, the CDR3 is TGTGCAAGTCGCTTAGGGAGGTGTCTTTTTTATGGCTACACCTTC. This gives the protein CASRLGRCLFYGYTF.

The chain carries TRBV19 and TRBJ2-3; TRBD2 matches 12 bases. Germline values: CDR1 LNHDA, CDR2 SQIVND (reference sequence). Trimming cost V 7 bases and J 4 bases; bases outside gene matches: 12. This CDR3 spans 17 amino acids. The DNA for the CDR3 is TGTGCCAGTATCGAGGGGCCGACTAGCGGGGGCCCAGATACGCAGTATTTT. Translating gives CASIEGPTSGGPDTQYF.

This sequence joins TRBV18 and TRBJ1-1; 9 bases match TRBD1. V was clipped by 5 bases and J by 1 base; unmatched bases: 5. The CDR3 extends over 15 amino acids. In germline, CDR1 is KGHSH, CDR2 LQKENI. CDR3 nucleotides: TGTGCCAGCTCAACTGGGACAGGGAAGAACACTGAAGCTTTCTTT. Protein sequence: CASSTGTGKNTEAFF.

The chain has TRBV20-1 and TRBJ1-1; no reliable D call. The CDR3 length is 10 residues. The germline CDR1 and CDR2 sequences are DFQATT and SNEGSKA (reference sequence). V lost 5 bases and J 4 bases, leaving 5 bases between the germline ends. Here the CDR3 reads CSAGTTEAFF. The CDR3 DNA reads TGCAGTGCTGGCACCACTGAAGCTTTCTTT.

This clone showed up just once. V usage is TRBV7-3 and J usage is TRBJ2-3; D might be TRBD1 (5 bases). Germline-derived CDR1 and CDR2 are SGHTA and FQGTGA. CDR3 length: 15 amino acids. V lost 4 bases to trimming and J lost 11 bases, with 22 bases between them. Written as DNA, the CDR3 is TGTGCCAGCAGCTCACCGGACAAGGGTTTGGTTGGGCAGTATTTT. Protein: CASSSPDKGLVGQYF.